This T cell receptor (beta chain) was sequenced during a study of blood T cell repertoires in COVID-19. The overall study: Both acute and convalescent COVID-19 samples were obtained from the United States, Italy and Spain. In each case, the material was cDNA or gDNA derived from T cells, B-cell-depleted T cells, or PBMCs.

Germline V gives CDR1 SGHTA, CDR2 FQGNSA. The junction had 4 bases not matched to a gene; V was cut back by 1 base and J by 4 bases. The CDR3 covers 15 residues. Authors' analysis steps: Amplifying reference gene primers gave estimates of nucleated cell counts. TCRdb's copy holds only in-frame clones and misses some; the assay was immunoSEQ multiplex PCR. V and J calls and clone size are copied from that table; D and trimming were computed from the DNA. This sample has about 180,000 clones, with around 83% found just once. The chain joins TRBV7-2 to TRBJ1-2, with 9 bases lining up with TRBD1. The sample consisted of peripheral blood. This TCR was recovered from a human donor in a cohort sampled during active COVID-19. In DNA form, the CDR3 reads TGTGCCAGCAGCTTAGAGGGGACAGGGTCCTATGGCTACACCTTC. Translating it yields CASSLEGTGSYGYTF. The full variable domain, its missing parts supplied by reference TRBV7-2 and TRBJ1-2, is GAGVSQSPSNKVTEKGKDVELRCDPISGHTALYWYRQSLGQGLEFLIYFQGNSAPDKSGLPSDRFSAERTGGSVSTLTIQRTQQEDSAVYLCASSLEGTGSYGYTFGSGTRLTVV.